This T cell receptor (beta chain) was obtained from a study of blood T cell repertoires in COVID-19. Overall study: Sites in the United States, Italy and Spain provided acute and convalescent COVID-19 samples.

Per the original data handling: Reference gene primer amplification gave nucleated cell count estimates. Some clones are missing from TCRdb's copy, which holds only in-frame ones; the method was immunoSEQ multiplex PCR. That table is the source of V, J and clone size, and D and trimming were worked out from the DNA. The table records about 300,000 clones, 85% of them present only once. V gave up 4 bases and J gave up 5 bases; unmatched junction bases: 6. CDR3 length: 15 amino acids. Looked up from germline, CDR1 is LGHDT and CDR2 is YNNKEL (reference sequence). This receptor was obtained from a young woman who had been exposed to COVID-19. The rearrangement uses TRBV3-1 (or the pseudogene TRBV3-2) and TRBJ2-3, with 10 nucleotides matching TRBD2. The sample taken for sequencing was PBMCs or T cells enriched from blood (not recorded which). The CDR3 DNA reads TGTGCCAGCAGCCGGAGCGGGGGGGCGGGAGATACGCAGTATTTT. As protein: CASSRSGGAGDTQYF.